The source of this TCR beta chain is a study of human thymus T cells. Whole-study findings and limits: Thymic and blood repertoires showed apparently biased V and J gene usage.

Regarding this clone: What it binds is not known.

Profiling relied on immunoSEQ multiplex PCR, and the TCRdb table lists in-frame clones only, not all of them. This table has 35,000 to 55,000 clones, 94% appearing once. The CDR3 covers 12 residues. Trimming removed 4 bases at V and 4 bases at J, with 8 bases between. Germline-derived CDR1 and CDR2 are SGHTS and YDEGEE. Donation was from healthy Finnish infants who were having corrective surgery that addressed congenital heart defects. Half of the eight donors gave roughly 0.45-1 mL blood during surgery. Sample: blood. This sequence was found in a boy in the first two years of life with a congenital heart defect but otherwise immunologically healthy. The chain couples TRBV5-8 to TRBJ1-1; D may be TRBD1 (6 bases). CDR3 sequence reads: CASSPGVTEAFF. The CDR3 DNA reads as TGTGCCAGCAGCCCAGGGGTCACTGAAGCTTTCTTT.